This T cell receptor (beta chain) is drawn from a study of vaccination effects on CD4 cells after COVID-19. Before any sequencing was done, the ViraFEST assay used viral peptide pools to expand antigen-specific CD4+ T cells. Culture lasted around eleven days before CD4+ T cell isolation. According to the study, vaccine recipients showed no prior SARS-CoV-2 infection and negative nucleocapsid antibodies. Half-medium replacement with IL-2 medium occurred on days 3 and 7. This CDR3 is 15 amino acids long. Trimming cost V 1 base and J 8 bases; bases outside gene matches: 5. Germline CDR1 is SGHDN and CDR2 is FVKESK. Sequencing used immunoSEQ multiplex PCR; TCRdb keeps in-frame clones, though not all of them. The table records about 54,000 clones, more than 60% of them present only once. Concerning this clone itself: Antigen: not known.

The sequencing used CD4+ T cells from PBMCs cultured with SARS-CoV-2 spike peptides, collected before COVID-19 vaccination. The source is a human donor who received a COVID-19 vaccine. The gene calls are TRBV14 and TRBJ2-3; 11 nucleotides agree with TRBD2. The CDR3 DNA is TGTGCCAGCAGCCAAGTAGCGGGGGGGCTCGGTACGCAGTATTTT. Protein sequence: CASSQVAGGLGTQYF.